This T cell receptor beta chain appears in the sequencing data of a study of beta chain features in type 1 diabetes (dated by TCRdb to 2016 to 2019). General notes on the study: Mean age, gender distribution, total cell number and subset yield were not different between patients and healthy donors. A total of under 120,000,000 sorted cells were examined across all samples, and RNA yield correlated strongly with the number of cells per subset. The study compared the TCRB repertoires of sorted circulating CD4+ T cell subsets in recently diagnosed type 1 diabetes patients with those in matched healthy donors. Regulatory and stem cell-like memory subsets were isolated from only 8 patients and 8 healthy donors, whereas naive and central memory subsets came from all 30 or so donors.

Including the terminal cysteine and phenylalanine, the CDR3 comprises 15 residues. Just the 45-base CDR3 DNA is kept, in frame starting at base 1. CDR1 and CDR2, looked up from the germline V gene, are MGHRA and YSYEKL. Trimming removed 1 base from V and 5 bases from J; the gene matches leave 8 bases unexplained. Comments on this clone: Its target antigen remains unknown. Base quality data are lacking; no much larger clone is found one base away.

Broader findings and caveats from the paper: Naive, central memory and regulatory TCRB repertoires appeared to be more alike among patients than among healthy donors. Patients with type 1 diabetes made fewer insertions and deleted more nucleotides at VDJ recombination sites, implying thymic rearrangement abnormalities. Only small numbers of individuals were included in the HLA sub-analyses, which left unresolved whether HLA type had any influence on TCRB rearrangement. Shorter templates might have been favored by PCR, but patient and control samples were amplified and corrected together, so both groups would have been affected equally by any skew. Because cDNA rather than genomic DNA was sequenced, highly expressing activated cells could have been over-represented, although no difference in activation and CD3 levels was found between groups. Type 1 diabetes patients showed a moderate but significant shortening of TCRB CDR3 length in all four CD4+ subsets.

The entire amount of isolated RNA was reverse transcribed using the High Capacity cDNA Reverse Transcription Kit, so the sequenced TCRB transcripts were expressed ones. Deep immunoSEQ sequencing was applied to naive, central memory and regulatory T cell samples, giving an average of roughly 3.5 million total reads per sample. Sorted cells were lysed in RLT buffer and RNA was extracted with DNase-treated RNeasy Micro or Mini kits, depending on cell number. Each cell subset was processed on its own to prevent cross-contamination, while patient and healthy donor samples were processed together. The immunoSEQ multiplex PCR was used to amplify TCRB sequences from cDNA, generating 87-bp fragments that spanned the CDR3 region. Sequencing of the amplicons was done on the Illumina HiSeq platform. Turning to the authors' computational methods: Synthetic template baselines were used to correct PCR bias computationally, reads within Hamming distance 2 were collapsed, and singletons that could not be merged were discarded. Reads were aligned against IMGT to assign V, D and J genes, CDR3 length and insertions or deletions at six rearrangement sites. Within each subset, clonotype counts were normalized to sorted cell number, after which true diversity and Gini coefficients were computed with the tcR R package. Repertoire sharing was quantified using the overlap coefficient calculated on TCRB nucleotide sequences. As a proxy for the pre-selection repertoire, out-of-frame TCRB sequences from naive cells were analyzed. In its TCRdb copy, this immuneACCESS table keeps in-frame sequences only and misses some clones. Where compared with another copy, unresolved V genes explain less than half of these, and the others have no known cause. That table furnishes V, J and clone size, whereas the DNA furnished D and trimming. The sample has 450,000 to 550,000 clones on record, about 32% of them singletons. The ten biggest clones cover around 0.065% of the sample.

Each donor gave one peripheral blood draw, averaging roughly 100 mL, which was collected into heparinised tubes. A BD FACSAria II and a panel including CD45RO, CCR7, CD25, CD127, CD95 and CD27 were used to sort naive, central memory, regulatory and stem cell-like memory CD4+ T cells. Every sorted population had a purity above 95%. PBMCs were isolated right away by Lymphoprep density gradient centrifugation and were stained directly, without culture. So that batch effects would be minimized, each experiment stained and sorted samples in pairs, pairing one healthy donor with one patient. The TCR sequence derives from a man in his late teens or twenties in good health. The source material was naive CD4+ T cells from blood. The meaning of the sample's cell subset or site label: true naive CD4+ T cells. Recombination joined TRBV4-1 with TRBJ2-7; the central 7 bases match TRBD1. The CDR3 reads CASSQVYRGYNEQYF. The DNA sequence follows: TGCGCCAGCAGCCAAGTCTACAGGGGTTACAACGAGCAGTACTTC.